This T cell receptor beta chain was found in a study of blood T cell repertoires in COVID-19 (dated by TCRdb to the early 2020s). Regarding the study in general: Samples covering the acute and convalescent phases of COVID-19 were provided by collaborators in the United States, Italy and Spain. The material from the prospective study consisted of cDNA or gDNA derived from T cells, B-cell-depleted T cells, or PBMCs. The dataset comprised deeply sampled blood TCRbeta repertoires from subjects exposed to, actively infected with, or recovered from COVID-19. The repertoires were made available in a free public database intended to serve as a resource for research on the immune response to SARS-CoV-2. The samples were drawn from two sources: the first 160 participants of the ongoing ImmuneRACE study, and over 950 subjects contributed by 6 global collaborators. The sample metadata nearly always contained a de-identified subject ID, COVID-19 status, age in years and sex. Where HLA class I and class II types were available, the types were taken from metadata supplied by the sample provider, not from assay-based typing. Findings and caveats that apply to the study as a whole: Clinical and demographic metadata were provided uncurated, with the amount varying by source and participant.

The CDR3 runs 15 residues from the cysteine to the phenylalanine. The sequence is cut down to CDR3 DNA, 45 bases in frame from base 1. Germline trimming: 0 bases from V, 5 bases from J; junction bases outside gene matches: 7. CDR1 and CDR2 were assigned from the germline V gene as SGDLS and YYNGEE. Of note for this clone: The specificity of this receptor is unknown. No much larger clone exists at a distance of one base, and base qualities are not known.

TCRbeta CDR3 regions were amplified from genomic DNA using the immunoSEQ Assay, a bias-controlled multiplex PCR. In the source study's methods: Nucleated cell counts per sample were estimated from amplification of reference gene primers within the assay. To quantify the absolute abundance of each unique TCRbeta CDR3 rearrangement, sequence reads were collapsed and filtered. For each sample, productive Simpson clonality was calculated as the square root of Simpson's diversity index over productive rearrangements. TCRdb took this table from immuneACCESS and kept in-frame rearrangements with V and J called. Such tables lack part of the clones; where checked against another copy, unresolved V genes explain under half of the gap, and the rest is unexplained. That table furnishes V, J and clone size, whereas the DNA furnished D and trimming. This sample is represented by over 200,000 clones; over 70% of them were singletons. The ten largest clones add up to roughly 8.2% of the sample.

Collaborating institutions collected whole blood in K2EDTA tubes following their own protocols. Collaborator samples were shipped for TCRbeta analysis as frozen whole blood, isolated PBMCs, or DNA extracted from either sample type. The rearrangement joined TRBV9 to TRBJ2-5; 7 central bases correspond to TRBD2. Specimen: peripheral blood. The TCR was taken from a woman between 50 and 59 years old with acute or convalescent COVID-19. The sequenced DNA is TGTGCCAGCAGCGTAGGGGGAGGGACGGTCGAGACCCAGTACTTC. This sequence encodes CASSVGGGTVETQYF. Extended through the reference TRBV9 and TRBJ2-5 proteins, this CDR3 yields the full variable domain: DSGVTQTPKHLITATGQRVTLRCSPRSGDLSVYWYQQSLDQGLQFLIQYYNGEERAKGNILERFSAQQFPDLHSELNLSSLELGDSALYFCASSVGGGTVETQYFGPGTRLLVL.